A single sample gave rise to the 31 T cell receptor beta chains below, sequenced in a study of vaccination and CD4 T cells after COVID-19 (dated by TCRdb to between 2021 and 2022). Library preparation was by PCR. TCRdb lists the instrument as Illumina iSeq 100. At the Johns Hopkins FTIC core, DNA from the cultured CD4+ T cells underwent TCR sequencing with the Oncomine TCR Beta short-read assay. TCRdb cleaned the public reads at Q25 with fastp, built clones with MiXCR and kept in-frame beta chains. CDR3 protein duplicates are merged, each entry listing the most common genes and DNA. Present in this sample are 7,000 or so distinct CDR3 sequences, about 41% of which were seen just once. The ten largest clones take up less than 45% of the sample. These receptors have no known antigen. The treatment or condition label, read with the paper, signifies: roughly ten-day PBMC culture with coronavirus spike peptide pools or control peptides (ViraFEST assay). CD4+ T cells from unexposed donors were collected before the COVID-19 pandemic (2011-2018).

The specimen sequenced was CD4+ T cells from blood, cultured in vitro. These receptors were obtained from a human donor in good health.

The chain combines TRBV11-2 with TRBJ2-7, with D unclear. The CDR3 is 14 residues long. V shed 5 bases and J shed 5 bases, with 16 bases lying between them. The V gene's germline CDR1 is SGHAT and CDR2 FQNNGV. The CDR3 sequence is CASSLTWLLHEQYF. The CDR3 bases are TGTGCCAGCAGCCTGACTTGGCTCCTACACGAGCAGTACTTC. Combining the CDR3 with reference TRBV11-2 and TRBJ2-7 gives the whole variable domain EAGVAQSPRYKIIEKRQSVAFWCNPISGHATLYWYQQILGQGPKLLIQFQNNGVVDDSQLPKDRFSAERLKGVDSTLKIQPAKLEDSAVYLCASSLTWLLHEQYFGPGTRLTVT.

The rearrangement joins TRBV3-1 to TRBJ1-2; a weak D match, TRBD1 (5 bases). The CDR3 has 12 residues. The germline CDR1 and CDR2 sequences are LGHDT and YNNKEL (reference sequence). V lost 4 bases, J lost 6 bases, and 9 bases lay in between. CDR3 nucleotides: TGTGCCAGCAGCCGCTCGACAGATGGCTACACCTTC. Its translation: CASSRSTDGYTF.

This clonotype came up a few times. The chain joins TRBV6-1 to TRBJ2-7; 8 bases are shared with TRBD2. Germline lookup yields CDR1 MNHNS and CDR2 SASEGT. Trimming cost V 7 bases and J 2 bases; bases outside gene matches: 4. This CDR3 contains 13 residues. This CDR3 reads CASTVAGTYEQYF. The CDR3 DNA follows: TGTGCCAGCACCGTAGCGGGAACCTACGAGCAGTACTTC.

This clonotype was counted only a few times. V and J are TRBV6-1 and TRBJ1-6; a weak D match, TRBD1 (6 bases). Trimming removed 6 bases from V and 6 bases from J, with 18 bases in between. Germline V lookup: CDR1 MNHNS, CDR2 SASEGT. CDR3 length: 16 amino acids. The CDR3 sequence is CASRGGGLVPNSPLHF. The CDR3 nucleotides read TGTGCCAGCAGGGGAGGGGGGCTCGTTCCTAATTCACCCCTCCACTTT.

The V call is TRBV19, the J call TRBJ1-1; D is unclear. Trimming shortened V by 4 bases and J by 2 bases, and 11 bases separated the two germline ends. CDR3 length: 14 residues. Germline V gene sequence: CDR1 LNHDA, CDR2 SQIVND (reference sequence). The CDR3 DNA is TGTGCCAGTAGTAAATTGAGGGATAACACTGAAGCTTTCTTT. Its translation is CASSKLRDNTEAFF.

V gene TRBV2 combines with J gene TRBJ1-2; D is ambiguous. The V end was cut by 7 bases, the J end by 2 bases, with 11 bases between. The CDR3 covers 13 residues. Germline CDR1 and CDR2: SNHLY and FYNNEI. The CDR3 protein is CASIMTGNYGYTF. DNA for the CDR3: TGTGCCAGCATTATGACGGGAAACTATGGCTACACCTTC. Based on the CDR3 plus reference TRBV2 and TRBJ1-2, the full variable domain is EPEVTQTPSHQVTQMGQEVILRCVPISNHLYFYWYRQILGQKVEFLVSFYNNEISEKSEIFDDQFSVERPDGSNFTLKIRSTKLEDSAMYFCASIMTGNYGYTFGSGTRLTVV.

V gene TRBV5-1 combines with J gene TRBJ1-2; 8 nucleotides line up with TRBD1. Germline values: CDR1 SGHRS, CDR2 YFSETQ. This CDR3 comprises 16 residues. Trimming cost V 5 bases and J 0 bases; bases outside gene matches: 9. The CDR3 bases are TGCGCCAGCAGGTGGGAAACAGGGGGAGCTAACTATGGCTACACCTTC. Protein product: CASRWETGGANYGYTF. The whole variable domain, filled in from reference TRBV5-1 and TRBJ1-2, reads KAGVTQTPRYLIKTRGQQVTLSCSPISGHRSVSWYQQTPGQGLQFLFEYFSETQRNKGNFPGRFSGRQFSNSRSEMNVSTLELGDSALYLCASRWETGGANYGYTFGSGTRLTVV.

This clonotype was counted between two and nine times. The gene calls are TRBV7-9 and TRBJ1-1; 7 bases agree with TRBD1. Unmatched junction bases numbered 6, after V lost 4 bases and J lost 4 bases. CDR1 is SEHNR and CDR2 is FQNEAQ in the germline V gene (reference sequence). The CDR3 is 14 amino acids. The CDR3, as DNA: TGTGCCAGCAGCTCAGCACAGGGGTCCACTGAAGCTTTCTTT. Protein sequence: CASSSAQGSTEAFF.

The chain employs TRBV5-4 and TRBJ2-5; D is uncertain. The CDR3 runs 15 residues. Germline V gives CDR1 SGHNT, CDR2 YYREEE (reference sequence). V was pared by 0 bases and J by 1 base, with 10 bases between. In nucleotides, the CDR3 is TGTGCCAGCAGCTTGGAACCACAGCTCCAAGAGACCCAGTACTTC. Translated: CASSLEPQLQETQYF.

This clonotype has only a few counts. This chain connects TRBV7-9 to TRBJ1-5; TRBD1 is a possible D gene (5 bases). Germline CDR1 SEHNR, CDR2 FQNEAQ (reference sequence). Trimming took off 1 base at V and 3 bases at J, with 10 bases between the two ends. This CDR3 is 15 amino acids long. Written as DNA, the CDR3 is TGTGCCAGCAGCTTAGATCAGGGCCTCAATCAGCCCCAGCATTTT. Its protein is CASSLDQGLNQPQHF.

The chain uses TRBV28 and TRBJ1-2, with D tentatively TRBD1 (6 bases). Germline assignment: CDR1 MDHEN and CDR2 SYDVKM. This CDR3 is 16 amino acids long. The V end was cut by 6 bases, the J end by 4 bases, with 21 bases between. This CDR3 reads CASSYPGGQGPYGYTF. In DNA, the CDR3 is TGTGCCAGCAGCTACCCTGGGGGCCAAGGGCCCTATGGCTACACCTTC.

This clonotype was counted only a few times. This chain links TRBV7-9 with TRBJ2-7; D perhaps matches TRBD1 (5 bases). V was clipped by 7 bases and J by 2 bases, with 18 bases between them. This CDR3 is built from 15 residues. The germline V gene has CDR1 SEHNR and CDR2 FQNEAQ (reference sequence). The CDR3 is CASKRLGVNAYEQYF. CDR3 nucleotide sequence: TGTGCCAGCAAGAGGTTAGGGGTTAACGCCTACGAGCAGTACTTC.

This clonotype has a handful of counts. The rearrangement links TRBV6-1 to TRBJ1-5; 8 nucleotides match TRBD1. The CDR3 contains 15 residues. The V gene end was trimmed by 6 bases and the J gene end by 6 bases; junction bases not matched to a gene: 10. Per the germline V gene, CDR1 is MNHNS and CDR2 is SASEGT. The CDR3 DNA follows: TGTGCCAGCAGGGATGGACAGGGCAGGGTTCAGCCCCAGCATTTT. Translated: CASRDGQGRVQPQHF.

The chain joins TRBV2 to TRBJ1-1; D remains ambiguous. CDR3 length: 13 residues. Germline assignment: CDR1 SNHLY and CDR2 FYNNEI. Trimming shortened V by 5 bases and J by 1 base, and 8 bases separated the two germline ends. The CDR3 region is CASSPSPNTEAFF. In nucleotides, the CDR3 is TGTGCCAGCAGTCCCTCTCCGAACACTGAAGCTTTCTTT. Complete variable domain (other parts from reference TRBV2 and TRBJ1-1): EPEVTQTPSHQVTQMGQEVILRCVPISNHLYFYWYRQILGQKVEFLVSFYNNEISEKSEIFDDQFSVERPDGSNFTLKIRSTKLEDSAMYFCASSPSPNTEAFFGQGTRLTVV.

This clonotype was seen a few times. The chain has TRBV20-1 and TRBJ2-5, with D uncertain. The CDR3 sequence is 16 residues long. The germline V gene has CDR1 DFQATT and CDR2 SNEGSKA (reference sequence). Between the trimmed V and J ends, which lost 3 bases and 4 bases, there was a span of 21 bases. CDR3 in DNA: TGCAGTGCTAGCCCTCTTGGGCTAGTTCAATTAGAGACCCAGTACTTC. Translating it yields CSASPLGLVQLETQYF.

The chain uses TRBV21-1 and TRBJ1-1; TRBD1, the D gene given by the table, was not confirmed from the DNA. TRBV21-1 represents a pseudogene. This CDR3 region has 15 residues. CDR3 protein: CASSKDRGQNTEAFF. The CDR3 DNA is TGTGCCAGCAGCAAAGATAGGGGGCAGAACACTGAAGCTTTCTTT.

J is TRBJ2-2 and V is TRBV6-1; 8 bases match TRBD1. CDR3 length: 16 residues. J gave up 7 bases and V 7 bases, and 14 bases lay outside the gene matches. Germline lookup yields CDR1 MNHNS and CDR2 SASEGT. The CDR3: CASTEFRTGNIGELFF. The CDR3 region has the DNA TGTGCCAGCACTGAGTTTCGGACAGGGAATATCGGGGAGCTGTTTTTT.

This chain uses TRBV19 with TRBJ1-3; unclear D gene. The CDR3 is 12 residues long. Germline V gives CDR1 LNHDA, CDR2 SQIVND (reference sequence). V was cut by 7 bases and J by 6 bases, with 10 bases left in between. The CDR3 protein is CASTREENTIYF. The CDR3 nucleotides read TGTGCCAGTACCCGAGAGGAAAACACCATATATTTT.

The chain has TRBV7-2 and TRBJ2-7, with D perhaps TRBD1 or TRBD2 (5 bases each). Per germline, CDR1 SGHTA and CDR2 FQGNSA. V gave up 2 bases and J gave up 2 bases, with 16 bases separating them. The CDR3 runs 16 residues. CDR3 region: CASSLISPVGAYEQYF. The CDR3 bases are TGTGCCAGCAGCTTAATCTCCCCAGTGGGGGCCTACGAGCAGTACTTC.

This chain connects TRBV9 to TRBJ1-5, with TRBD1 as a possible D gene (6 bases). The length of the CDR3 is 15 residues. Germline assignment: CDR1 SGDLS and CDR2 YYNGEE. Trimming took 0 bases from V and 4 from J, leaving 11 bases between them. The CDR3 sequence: CASSVGGARNQPQHF. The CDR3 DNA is TGTGCCAGCAGCGTAGGGGGGGCGCGGAATCAGCCCCAGCATTTT.

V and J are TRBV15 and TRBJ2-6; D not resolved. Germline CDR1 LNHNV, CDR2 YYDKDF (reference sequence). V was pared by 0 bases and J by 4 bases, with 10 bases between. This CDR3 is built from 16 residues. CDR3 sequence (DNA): TGTGCCACCAGCAGAGACATCGAGGTCGGGGCCAACGTCCTGACTTTC. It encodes CATSRDIEVGANVLTF.

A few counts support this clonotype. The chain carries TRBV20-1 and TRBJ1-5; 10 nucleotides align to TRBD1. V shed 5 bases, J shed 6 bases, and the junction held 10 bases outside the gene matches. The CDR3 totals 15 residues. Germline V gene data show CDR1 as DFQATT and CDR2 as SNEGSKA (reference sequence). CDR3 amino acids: CSAPTGTGAGQPQHF. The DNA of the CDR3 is TGCAGTGCTCCCACTGGGACAGGGGCCGGTCAGCCCCAGCATTTT.

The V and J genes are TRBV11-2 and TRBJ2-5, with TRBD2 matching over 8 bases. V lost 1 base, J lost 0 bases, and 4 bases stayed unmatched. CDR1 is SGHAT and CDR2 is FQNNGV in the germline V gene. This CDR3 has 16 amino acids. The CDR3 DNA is TGTGCCAGCAGCTTAGGAGTTAGCGGGGACCAAGAGACCCAGTACTTC. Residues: CASSLGVSGDQETQYF.

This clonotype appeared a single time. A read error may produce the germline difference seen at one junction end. The CDR3 here is CASSIWGTAYNEQSF. In DNA, the CDR3 is TGTGCCAGTAGTATCTGGGGGACGGCCTACAATGAGCAGTCCTTC. The chain combines TRBV19 with TRBJ2-1; D possibly uses TRBD1 or TRBD2 (5 bases each). The CDR3 spans 15 residues. CDR1 is LNHDA, CDR2 SQIVND, per germline (reference sequence). Full variable domain (rest looked up from reference TRBV19 and TRBJ2-1): DGGITQSPKYLFRKEGQNVTLSCEQNLNHDAMYWYRQDPGQGLRLIYYSQIVNDFQKGDIAEGYSVSREKKESFPLTVTSAQKNPTAFYLCASSIWGTAYNEQSFGPGTRLTVL.

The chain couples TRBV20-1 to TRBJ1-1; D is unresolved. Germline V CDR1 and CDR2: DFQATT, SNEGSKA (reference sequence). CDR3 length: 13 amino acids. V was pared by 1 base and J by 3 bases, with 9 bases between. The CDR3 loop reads CSARVGVYTEAFF. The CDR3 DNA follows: TGCAGTGCTAGAGTCGGCGTCTACACTGAAGCTTTCTTT.

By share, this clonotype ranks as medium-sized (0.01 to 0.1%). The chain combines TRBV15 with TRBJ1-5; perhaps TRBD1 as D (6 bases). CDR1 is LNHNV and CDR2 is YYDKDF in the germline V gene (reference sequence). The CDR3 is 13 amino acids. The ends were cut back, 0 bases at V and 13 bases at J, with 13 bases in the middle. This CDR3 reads CATSRDRGDIQHF. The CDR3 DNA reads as TGTGCCACCAGCAGAGATCGGGGGGACATTCAGCATTTT.

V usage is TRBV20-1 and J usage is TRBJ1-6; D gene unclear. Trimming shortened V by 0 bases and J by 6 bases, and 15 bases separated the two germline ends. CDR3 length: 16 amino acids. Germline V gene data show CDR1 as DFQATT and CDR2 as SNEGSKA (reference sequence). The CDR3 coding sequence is TGCAGTGCTAGAGAGCCCTACTTCGGAACTAATTCACCCCTCCACTTT. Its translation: CSAREPYFGTNSPLHF.

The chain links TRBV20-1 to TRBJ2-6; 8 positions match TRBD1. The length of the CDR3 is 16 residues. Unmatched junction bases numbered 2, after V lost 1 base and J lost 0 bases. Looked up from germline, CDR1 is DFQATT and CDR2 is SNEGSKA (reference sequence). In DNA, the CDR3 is TGCAGTGCTAGAGCTGACAGGGGCTCTGGGGCCAACGTCCTGACTTTC. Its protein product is CSARADRGSGANVLTF.

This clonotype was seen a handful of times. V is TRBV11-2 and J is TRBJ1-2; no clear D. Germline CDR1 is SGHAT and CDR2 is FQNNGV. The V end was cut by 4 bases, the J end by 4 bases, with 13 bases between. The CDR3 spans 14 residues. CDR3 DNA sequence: TGTGCCAGCAGCTCCCAGACCAGAGGCTATGGCTACACCTTC. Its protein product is CASSSQTRGYGYTF.

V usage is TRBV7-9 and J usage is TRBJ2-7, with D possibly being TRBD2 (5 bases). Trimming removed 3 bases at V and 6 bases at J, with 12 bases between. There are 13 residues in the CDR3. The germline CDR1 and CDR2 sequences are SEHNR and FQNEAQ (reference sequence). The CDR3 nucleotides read TGTGCCAGCAGCTTGACGGCCCGGGGCGAGCAGTACTTC. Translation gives CASSLTARGEQYF. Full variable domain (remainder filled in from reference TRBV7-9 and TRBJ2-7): DTGVSQNPRHKITKRGQNVTFRCDPISEHNRLYWYRQTLGQGPEFLTYFQNEAQLEKSRLLSDRFSAERPKGSFSTLEIQRTEQGDSAMYLCASSLTARGEQYFGPGTRLTVT.

The chain's CDR3 is CSATAGGDRGYTF. CDR3 bases: TGCAGTGCTACCGCAGGGGGCGATCGGGGCTACACCTTC. This chain links TRBV20-1 with TRBJ1-2, with 8 bases identical to TRBD1. V trimming: 4 bases; J trimming: 8 bases; junction bases outside the gene matches: 9. The CDR3 is 13 residues long. Germline V gene lookup returns CDR1 DFQATT and CDR2 SNEGSKA (reference sequence).